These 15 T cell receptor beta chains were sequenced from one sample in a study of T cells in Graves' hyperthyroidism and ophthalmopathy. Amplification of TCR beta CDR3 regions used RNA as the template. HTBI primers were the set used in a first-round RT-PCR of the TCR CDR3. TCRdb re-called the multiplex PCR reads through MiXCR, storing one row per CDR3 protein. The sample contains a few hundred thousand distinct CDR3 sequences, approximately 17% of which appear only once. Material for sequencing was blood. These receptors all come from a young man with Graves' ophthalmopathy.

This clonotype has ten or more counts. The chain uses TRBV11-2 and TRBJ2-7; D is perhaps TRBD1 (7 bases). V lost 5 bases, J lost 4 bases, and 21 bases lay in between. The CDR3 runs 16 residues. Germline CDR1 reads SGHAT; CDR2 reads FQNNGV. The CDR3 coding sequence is TGTGCCAGCAGCCTCCTTACAGGGGAGGCCTCATACGAGCAGTACTTC. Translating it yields CASSLLTGEASYEQYF.

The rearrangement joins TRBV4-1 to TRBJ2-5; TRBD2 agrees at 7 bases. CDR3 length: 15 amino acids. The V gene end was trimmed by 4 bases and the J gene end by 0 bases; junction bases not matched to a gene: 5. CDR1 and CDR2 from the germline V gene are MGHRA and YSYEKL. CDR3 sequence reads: CASSRSGGNQETQYF. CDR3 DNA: TGCGCCAGCAGCCGCTCGGGGGGAAACCAAGAGACCCAGTACTTC.

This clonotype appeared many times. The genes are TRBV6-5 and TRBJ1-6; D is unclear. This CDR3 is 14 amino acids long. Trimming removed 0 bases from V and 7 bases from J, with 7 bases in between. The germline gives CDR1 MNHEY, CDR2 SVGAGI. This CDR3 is CASSYSKWNSPLHF. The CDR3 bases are TGTGCCAGCAGTTACTCCAAGTGGAATTCACCCCTCCACTTT.

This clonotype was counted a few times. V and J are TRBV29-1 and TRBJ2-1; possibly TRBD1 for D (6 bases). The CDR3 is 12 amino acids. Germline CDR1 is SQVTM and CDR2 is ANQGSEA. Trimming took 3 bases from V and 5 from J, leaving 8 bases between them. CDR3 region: CSVDRGNNEQFF. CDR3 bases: TGCAGCGTTGACAGGGGTAACAATGAGCAGTTCTTC.

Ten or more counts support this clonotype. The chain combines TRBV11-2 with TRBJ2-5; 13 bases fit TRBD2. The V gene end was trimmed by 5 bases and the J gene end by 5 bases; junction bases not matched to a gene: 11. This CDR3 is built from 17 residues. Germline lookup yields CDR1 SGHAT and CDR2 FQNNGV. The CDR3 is CASSILTSGGAGETQYF. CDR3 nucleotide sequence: TGTGCCAGCAGCATCCTAACTAGCGGGGGGGCCGGGGAGACCCAGTACTTC.

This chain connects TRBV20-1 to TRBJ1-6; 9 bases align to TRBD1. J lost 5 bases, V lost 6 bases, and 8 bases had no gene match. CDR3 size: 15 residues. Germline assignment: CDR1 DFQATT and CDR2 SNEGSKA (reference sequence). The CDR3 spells CSAEAGTGNNSPLHF. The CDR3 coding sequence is TGCAGTGCCGAGGCGGGGACAGGGAATAATTCACCCCTCCACTTT.

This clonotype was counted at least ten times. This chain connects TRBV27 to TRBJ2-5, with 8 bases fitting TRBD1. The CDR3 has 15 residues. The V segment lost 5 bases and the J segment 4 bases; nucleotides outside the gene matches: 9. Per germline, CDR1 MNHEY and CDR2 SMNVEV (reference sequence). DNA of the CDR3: TGTGCCAGCAGTCTTGCCAGGGGGCGCGGAGAGACCCAGTACTTC. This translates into CASSLARGRGETQYF.

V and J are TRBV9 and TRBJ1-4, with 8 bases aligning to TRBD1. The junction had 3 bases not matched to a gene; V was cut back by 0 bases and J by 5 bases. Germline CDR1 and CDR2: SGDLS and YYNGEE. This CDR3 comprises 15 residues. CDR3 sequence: CASSVGGQVNEKLFF. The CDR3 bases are TGTGCCAGCAGCGTAGGGGGACAGGTCAATGAAAAACTGTTTTTT.

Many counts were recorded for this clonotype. In nucleotides, the CDR3 is TGTGCCAGCAGCTCCGGGCCGGGGGAAAACATTCAGTACTTC. Protein: CASSSGPGENIQYF. The V gene is TRBV7-9, the J gene TRBJ2-4; a possible D gene is TRBD2 (6 bases). The V end lost 4 bases, the J end lost 5 bases, and 12 bases lay between the germline ends. Germline V gene sequence: CDR1 SEHNR, CDR2 FQNEAQ (reference sequence). There are 14 residues in the CDR3.

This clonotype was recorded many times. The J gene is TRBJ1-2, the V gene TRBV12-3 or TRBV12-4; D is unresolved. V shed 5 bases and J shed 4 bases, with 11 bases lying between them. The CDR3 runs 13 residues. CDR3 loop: CASSDDEVYGYTF. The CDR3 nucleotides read TGTGCCAGCAGTGACGACGAGGTCTATGGCTACACCTTC.

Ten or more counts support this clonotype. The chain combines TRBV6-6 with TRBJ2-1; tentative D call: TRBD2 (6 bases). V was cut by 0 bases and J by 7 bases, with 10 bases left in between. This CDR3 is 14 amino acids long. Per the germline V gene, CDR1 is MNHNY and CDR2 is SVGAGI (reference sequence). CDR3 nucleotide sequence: TGTGCCAGCAGTTACTCTTACGGGGGTAATGAGCAGTTCTTC. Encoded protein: CASSYSYGGNEQFF.

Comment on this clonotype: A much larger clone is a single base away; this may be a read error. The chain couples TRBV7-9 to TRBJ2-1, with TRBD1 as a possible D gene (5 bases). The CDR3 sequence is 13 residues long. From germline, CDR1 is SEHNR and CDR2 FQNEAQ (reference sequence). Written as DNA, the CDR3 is TGTGCCAGCAGATTAGGGGCCTTCGGTGAGCAGTTCTTC. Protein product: CASRLGAFGEQFF.

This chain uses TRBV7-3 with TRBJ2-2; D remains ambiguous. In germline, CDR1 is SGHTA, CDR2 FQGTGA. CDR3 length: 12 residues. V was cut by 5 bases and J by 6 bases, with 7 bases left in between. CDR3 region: CASSKVAGELFF. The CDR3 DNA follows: TGTGCCAGCAGCAAAGTAGCCGGGGAGCTGTTTTTT.

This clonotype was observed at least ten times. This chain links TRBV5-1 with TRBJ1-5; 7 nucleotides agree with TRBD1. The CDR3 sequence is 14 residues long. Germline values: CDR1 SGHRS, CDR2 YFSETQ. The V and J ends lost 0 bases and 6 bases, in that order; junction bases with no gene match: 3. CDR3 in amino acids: CASSLGSGGQPQHF. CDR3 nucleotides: TGCGCCAGCAGCTTGGGGTCAGGGGGTCAGCCCCAGCATTTT.

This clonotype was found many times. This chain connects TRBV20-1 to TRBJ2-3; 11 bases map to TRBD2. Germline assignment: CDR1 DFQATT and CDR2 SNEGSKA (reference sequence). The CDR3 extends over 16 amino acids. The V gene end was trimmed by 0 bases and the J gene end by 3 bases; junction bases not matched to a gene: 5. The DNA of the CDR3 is TGCAGTGCTAGAGATCGAGGACTAGCGGGTACAGATACGCAGTATTTT. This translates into CSARDRGLAGTDTQYF.